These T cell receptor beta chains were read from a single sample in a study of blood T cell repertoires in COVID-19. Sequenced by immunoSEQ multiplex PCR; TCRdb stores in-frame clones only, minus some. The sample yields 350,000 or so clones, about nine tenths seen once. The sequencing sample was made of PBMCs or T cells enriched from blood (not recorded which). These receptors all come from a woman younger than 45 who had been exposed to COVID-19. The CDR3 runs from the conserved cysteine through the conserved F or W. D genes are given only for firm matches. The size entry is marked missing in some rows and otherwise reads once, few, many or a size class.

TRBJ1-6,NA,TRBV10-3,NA,CAISPGQSYNSPLHF,TGTGCCATCAGTCCCGGACAATCCTATAATTCACCCCTCCACTTT
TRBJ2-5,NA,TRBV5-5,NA,CASSVGGGESETQYF,TGTGCCAGCAGCGTCGGAGGGGGCGAATCTGAAACCCAGTACTTC
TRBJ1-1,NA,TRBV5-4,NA,CASSGQGDTEAFF,TGTGCCAGCAGTGGGCAAGGGGACACTGAAGCTTTCTTT
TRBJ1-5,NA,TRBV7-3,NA,CASSSPAGGYSNQPQHF,TGTGCCAGCAGCTCACCAGCGGGAGGTTATAGCAATCAGCCCCAGCATTTT
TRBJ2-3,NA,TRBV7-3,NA,CASSLVAASTDTQYF,TGTGCCAGCAGCTTGGTAGCGGCCAGCACAGATACGCAGTATTTT
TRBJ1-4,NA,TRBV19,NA,CASSVQGQGTNEKLFF,TGTGCCAGTAGTGTACAGGGCCAGGGAACTAATGAAAAACTGTTTTTT
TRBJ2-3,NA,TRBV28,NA,CASKMGGSTDTQYF,TGTGCCAGCAAGATGGGGGGAAGCACAGATACGCAGTATTTT
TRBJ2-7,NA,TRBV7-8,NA,CASSLEGSERFAYEQYF,TGTGCCAGCAGCTTAGAAGGCTCAGAGAGGTTTGCCTACGAGCAGTACTTC
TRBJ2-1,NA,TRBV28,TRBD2,CASSAASGSFNNEQFF,TGTGCCAGCAGTGCCGCTAGCGGGAGTTTCAACAATGAGCAGTTCTTC
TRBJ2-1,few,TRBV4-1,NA,CASSQENYNEQFF,TGCGCCAGCAGCCAGGAGAACTACAATGAGCAGTTCTTC
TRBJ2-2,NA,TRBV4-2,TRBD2,CASSQYPPFAGENTGELFF,TGTGCCAGCAGCCAATATCCACCCTTCGCGGGAGAGAACACCGGGGAGCTGTTTTTT
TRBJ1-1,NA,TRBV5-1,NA,CASSLEGQNTEAFF,TGCGCCAGCAGCTTGGAAGGACAGAACACTGAAGCTTTCTTT
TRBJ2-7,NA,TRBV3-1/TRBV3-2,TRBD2,CASSQGGPAGDREQYF,TGTGCCAGCAGCCAAGGTGGCCCAGCGGGAGATCGAGAGCAGTACTTC
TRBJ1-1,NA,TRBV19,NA,CASSISPGNTEAFF,TGTGCCAGTAGTATATCTCCAGGGAACACTGAAGCTTTCTTT
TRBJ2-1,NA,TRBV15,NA,CATSSLAGALNNEQFF,TGTGCCACCAGCAGTCTCGCAGGGGCCTTGAACAATGAGCAGTTCTTC
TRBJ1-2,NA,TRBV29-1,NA,CSVEGVGGSYGYTF,TGCAGCGTTGAAGGGGTAGGGGGTTCCTATGGCTACACCTTC
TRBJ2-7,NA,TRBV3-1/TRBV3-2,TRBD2,CASSQASGTPYEQYF,TGTGCCAGCAGCCAAGCTAGCGGGACCCCCTACGAGCAGTACTTC
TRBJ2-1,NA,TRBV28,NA,CASSLRADSYNEQFF,TGTGCCAGCAGTTTGAGAGCGGACTCCTACAATGAGCAGTTCTTC
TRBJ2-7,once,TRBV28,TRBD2,CASSFEVGAGARYEQYF,TGTGCCAGCAGTTTTGAGGTTGGGGCGGGAGCTAGGTACGAGCAGTACTTC
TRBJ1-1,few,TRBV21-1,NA,CASSVRDLGPRGTHTEAFF,TGTGCCAGCAGCGTACGGGACCTGGGGCCACGGGGGACTCACACTGAAGCTTTCTTT
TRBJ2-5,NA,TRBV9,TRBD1,CASSGGTGSQETQYF,TGTGCCAGCAGCGGGGGGACAGGATCCCAAGAGACCCAGTACTTC
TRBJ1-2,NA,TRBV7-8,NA,CASSLAGARGYTF,TGTGCCAGCAGCTTAGCAGGGGCGCGAGGCTACACCTTC
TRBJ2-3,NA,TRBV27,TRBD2,CASIKGTSPDTQYF,TGTGCCAGCATCAAAGGGACTAGCCCAGATACGCAGTATTTT
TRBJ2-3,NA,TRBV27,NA,CASSLRWDAGSSTDTQYF,TGTGCCAGCAGTTTAAGGTGGGATGCGGGTTCTAGCACAGATACGCAGTATTTT
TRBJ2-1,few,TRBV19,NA,CASSMGLLDEQFF,TGTGCCAGTAGTATGGGGCTCTTAGATGAGCAGTTCTTC
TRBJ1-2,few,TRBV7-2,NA,CASTSLQGSGYTF,TGTGCCAGCACGTCTCTCCAGGGTTCTGGCTACACCTTC
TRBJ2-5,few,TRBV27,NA,CASRRDRQETQYF,TGTGCCAGCAGACGGGATCGCCAAGAGACCCAGTACTTC